Following are 20 T cell receptor beta chains from one sample sequenced in a study of blood T cell repertoires in COVID-19. Repertoires were generated with immunoSEQ multiplex PCR, while TCRdb's copy carries only in-frame clones and drops some. This table holds 200,000 to 250,000 clones, about 84% found once. Sequencing was performed on PBMCs or T cells enriched from blood (not recorded which). The receptors shown here come from a young man with acute COVID-19.

The chain uses TRBV12-3 or TRBV12-4 and TRBJ2-7, with 8 bases matching TRBD2. J gave up 6 bases and V 3 bases, and 1 base lay outside the gene matches. CDR3 length: 12 residues. The CDR3 DNA reads TGTGCCAGCAGTTTGGGACTAGGCGAGCAGTACTTC. It codes for CASSLGLGEQYF.

This clone has only one observation. The V gene is TRBV2, the J gene TRBJ1-6; D is uncertain. This CDR3 spans 16 amino acids. CDR1 and CDR2 (germline): SNHLY, FYNNEI. The ends were cut back, 6 bases at V and 10 bases at J, with 22 bases in the middle. CDR3 in DNA: TGTGCCAGCAGCGGCGGCGGGCAGGTATCTCCCTCACCCCTCCACTTT. This encodes CASSGGGQVSPSPLHF.

The chain couples TRBV7-2 to TRBJ1-5, with TRBD1 matching over 7 bases. Germline CDR1 is SGHTA and CDR2 is FQGNSA. J was trimmed by 6 bases and V by 1 base; bases with no gene match: 6. The length of the CDR3 is 15 residues. The CDR3 loop is CASSLGQGGTQPQHF. CDR3 DNA sequence: TGTGCCAGCAGCTTAGGACAGGGCGGAACTCAGCCCCAGCATTTT.

As concerns this clone: A much more abundant neighbour one base away suggests this may be a read error. CDR3 DNA sequence: TGTGCCAGCAGTGACGGGAGCTCCTACGAGCAGTACTTC. This codes for CASSDGSSYEQYF. This chain links TRBV6-1 with TRBJ2-7, with a possible D match to TRBD2 (6 bases). The CDR3 runs to 13 residues. V was shortened by 3 bases and J by 0 bases, with 6 bases between the two germline ends. The germline gives CDR1 MNHNS, CDR2 SASEGT.

This clone was seen just once. V usage is TRBV7-9 and J usage is TRBJ2-7; the match to TRBD1 covers 7 bases. Germline values: CDR1 SEHNR, CDR2 FQNEAQ (reference sequence). CDR3 length: 16 amino acids. Germline trimming cut 4 bases from V and 0 bases from J; bases unmatched to any gene: 9. The CDR3 protein is CASSYKPGQSSYEQYF. CDR3 bases: TGTGCCAGCAGCTACAAACCGGGACAGAGCTCCTACGAGCAGTACTTC.

The chain carries TRBV29-1 and TRBJ2-7; D is perhaps TRBD1 (6 bases). The CDR3 is 13 amino acids. V shed 1 base and J shed 2 bases, with 9 bases lying between them. Germline CDR1 reads SQVTM; CDR2 reads ANQGSEA. The CDR3 sequence is CSVEGTAAYEQYF. The CDR3 DNA is TGCAGCGTTGAAGGGACAGCCGCCTACGAGCAGTACTTC.

The V gene is TRBV2, the J gene TRBJ2-1; D call uncertain. The germline V gene has CDR1 SNHLY and CDR2 FYNNEI. This CDR3 is built from 14 residues. V lost 3 bases and J 2 bases, leaving 8 bases between the germline ends. CDR3 sequence: CASSELSAYNEQFF. The CDR3 nucleotides read TGTGCCAGCAGTGAGTTGTCGGCCTACAATGAGCAGTTCTTC.

The rearrangement uses TRBV28 and TRBJ1-2, with D possibly being TRBD1 (6 bases). Germline V gives CDR1 MDHEN, CDR2 SYDVKM. This CDR3 is 13 amino acids long. V shed 3 bases and J shed 4 bases, with 9 bases lying between them. CDR3 DNA sequence: TGTGCCAGCAGTTTGAGGACAGTCTATGGCTACACCTTC. This gives the protein CASSLRTVYGYTF.

The chain has TRBV9 and TRBJ2-3; 10 bases agree with TRBD2. Looked up from germline, CDR1 is SGDLS and CDR2 is YYNGEE. Trimming cost V 2 bases and J 9 bases; bases outside gene matches: 15. The CDR3 has 17 residues. This CDR3 is CASSVIAGGAEPSTQYF. Written as DNA, the CDR3 is TGTGCCAGCAGCGTGATAGCGGGGGGTGCCGAACCGTCGACGCAGTATTTT.

The chain employs TRBV27 and TRBJ2-2; D ambiguous. V lost 2 bases and J 1 base, leaving 5 bases between the germline ends. Germline V gene data show CDR1 as MNHEY and CDR2 as SMNVEV (reference sequence). This CDR3 has 14 amino acids. The CDR3 sequence is CASSLTGNTGELFF. The DNA of the CDR3 is TGTGCCAGCAGTTTAACGGGGAACACCGGGGAGCTGTTTTTT.

This chain uses TRBV2 with TRBJ2-5, with 10 bases that match TRBD2. In germline, CDR1 is SNHLY, CDR2 FYNNEI. With 5 bases clipped from V and 5 bases from J, the junction kept 11 bases outside the gene matches. This CDR3 region has 16 residues. In nucleotides, the CDR3 is TGTGCCAGCAGTCCTGCCAGCGGGGGGGCCGGGGAGACCCAGTACTTC. Amino acid sequence: CASSPASGGAGETQYF. Looking up the rest from reference TRBV2 and TRBJ2-5 gives the full variable domain: EPEVTQTPSHQVTQMGQEVILRCVPISNHLYFYWYRQILGQKVEFLVSFYNNEISEKSEIFDDQFSVERPDGSNFTLKIRSTKLEDSAMYFCASSPASGGAGETQYFGPGTRLLVL.

The chain recombines TRBV11-3 with TRBJ1-5; a possible D gene is TRBD1 (5 bases). V gave up 4 bases and J gave up 9 bases, with 13 bases separating them. This CDR3 region has 13 residues. Germline V gene data show CDR1 as SGHNT and CDR2 as YENEEA. The CDR3 coding sequence is TGTGCCAGCAGCTCGGACGGGGGTACGCCCCAGCATTTT. Its protein product is CASSSDGGTPQHF.

The gene calls are TRBV7-5 and TRBJ2-7; the table gives TRBD1 as D, unverified against the DNA. TRBV7-5 counts as a pseudogene. This CDR3 region has 16 residues. The DNA for the CDR3 is TGTGTCAGAAGCTTAGCCTCGTGGACAGGGTGGTACGAGCAGTACTTC. Translating it yields CVRSLASWTGWYEQYF.

The chain recombines TRBV5-1 with TRBJ2-1, with D possibly TRBD1 on 6 matching bases. V shed 0 bases and J shed 8 bases, with 15 bases lying between them. Germline loops: CDR1 SGHRS, CDR2 YFSETQ. This CDR3 is 15 amino acids long. Written as DNA, the CDR3 is TGCGCCAGCAGCTTGGAGTCAGGGGTGTTCGATGAGCAGTTCTTC. Protein product: CASSLESGVFDEQFF.

The rearrangement joins TRBV19 to TRBJ1-5; D not resolved. The CDR3 consists of 15 residues. The germline V gene has CDR1 LNHDA and CDR2 SQIVND (reference sequence). Trimming removed 0 bases from V and 0 bases from J, with 6 bases in between. CDR3 residues: CASSIEWASNQPQHF. The CDR3 DNA follows: TGTGCCAGTAGTATAGAATGGGCTAGCAATCAGCCCCAGCATTTT.

The chain joins TRBV3-1 (or the pseudogene TRBV3-2) to TRBJ1-3, with D possibly being TRBD1 (5 bases). Per germline, CDR1 LGHDT and CDR2 YNNKEL (reference sequence). The CDR3 is 17 amino acids. V gave up 5 bases and J gave up 0 bases, with 17 bases separating them. CDR3 in DNA: TGTGCCAGCAGCAGATCGACAGCTGCGTTCTCTGGAAACACCATATATTTT. It specifies CASSRSTAAFSGNTIYF.

This clone was observed a single time. The chain employs TRBV19 and TRBJ2-2, with 12 bases aligning to TRBD1. The CDR3 sequence is 14 residues long. Germline V gene data show CDR1 as LNHDA and CDR2 as SQIVND (reference sequence). Losses at the gene ends were 8 bases for V and 5 bases for J; bases not matched to a gene: 3. The CDR3 DNA sequence: TGTGCCAGTGGGGACAGGGGGCTTACCGGGGAGCTGTTTTTT. This sequence encodes CASGDRGLTGELFF.

The rearrangement joins TRBV5-1 to TRBJ1-1; 10 nucleotides align to TRBD1. Germline CDR1 reads SGHRS; CDR2 reads YFSETQ. This CDR3 region has 14 residues. V trimming: 3 bases; J trimming: 3 bases; junction bases outside the gene matches: 2. The CDR3 loop is CASSSGQGYTEAFF. The CDR3 bases are TGCGCCAGCAGCTCGGGACAGGGGTACACTGAAGCTTTCTTT. The entire variable domain, with the rest obtained from reference TRBV5-1 and TRBJ1-1, is as follows: KAGVTQTPRYLIKTRGQQVTLSCSPISGHRSVSWYQQTPGQGLQFLFEYFSETQRNKGNFPGRFSGRQFSNSRSEMNVSTLELGDSALYLCASSSGQGYTEAFFGQGTRLTVV.

This clone has just a few counts. This chain connects TRBV2 to TRBJ2-1, with 7 bases identical to TRBD2. This CDR3 comprises 15 residues. Germline V gives CDR1 SNHLY, CDR2 FYNNEI. The J segment lost 2 bases and the V segment lost 7 bases, leaving 8 bases of the junction unmatched. CDR3 DNA: TGTGCCAGCAAACCAGCGGGGCTAGCCTACAATGAGCAGTTCTTC. Translation gives CASKPAGLAYNEQFF.

This chain connects TRBV27 to TRBJ2-2; D gene ambiguous. This CDR3 is 14 amino acids long. The V gene lost 0 bases and the J gene lost 6 bases, with 8 bases spanning the gap. CDR1 and CDR2 from the germline V gene are MNHEY and SMNVEV (reference sequence). CDR3 residues: CASSLSPLAGELFF. Written as DNA, the CDR3 is TGTGCCAGCAGTTTATCTCCTTTAGCCGGGGAGCTGTTTTTT.